This paragraph covers one T cell receptor (beta chain) sequence. The target antigen is unknown. Clones were read by immunoSEQ multiplex PCR, and TCRdb kept only the in-frame ones, dropping some. The sample consists of approximately 340,000 clones, about 90% of them appearing once. The data belong to a study of Ad26.COV2.S vaccination and SARS-CoV-2 variants. General study findings and limits: The authors reported substantial breadth in spike-specific CD8+ and CD4+ T cell responses after vaccination. Vaccine recipients had higher spike-specific TCR breadth than placebo recipients. The study found similar non-spike TCR breadth in vaccine and placebo recipients.

Germline V gene lookup returns CDR1 SEHNR and CDR2 FQNEAQ (reference sequence). This CDR3 comprises 13 residues. With 5 bases removed from V and 6 bases from J, the gap between germline ends came to 10 bases. This TCR came from a human donor who had recovered from COVID-19. Sample: peripheral blood, taken after recovery from COVID-19. The chain employs TRBV7-9 and TRBJ2-2; D is perhaps TRBD1 (5 bases). CDR3 residues: CASSLDRSGELFF. The DNA of the CDR3 is TGTGCCAGCAGCCTTGACAGATCCGGGGAGCTGTTTTTT.